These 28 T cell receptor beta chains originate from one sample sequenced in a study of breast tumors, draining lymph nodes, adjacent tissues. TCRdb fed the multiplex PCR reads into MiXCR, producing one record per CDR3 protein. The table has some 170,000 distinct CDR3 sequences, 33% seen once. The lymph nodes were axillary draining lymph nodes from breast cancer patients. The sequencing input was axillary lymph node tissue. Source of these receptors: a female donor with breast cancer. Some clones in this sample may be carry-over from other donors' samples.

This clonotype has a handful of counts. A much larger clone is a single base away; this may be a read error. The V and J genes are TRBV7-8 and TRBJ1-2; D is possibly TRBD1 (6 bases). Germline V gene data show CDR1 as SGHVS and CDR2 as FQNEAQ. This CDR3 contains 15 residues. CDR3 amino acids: CASSFAGAFNYGYPF. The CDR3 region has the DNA TGTGCCAGCAGCTTTGCAGGGGCATTTAACTATGGCTACCCCTTC.

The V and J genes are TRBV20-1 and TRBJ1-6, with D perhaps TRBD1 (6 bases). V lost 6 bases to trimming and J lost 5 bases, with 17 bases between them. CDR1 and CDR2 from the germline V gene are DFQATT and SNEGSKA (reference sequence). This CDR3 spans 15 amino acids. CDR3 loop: CSARQGRIHNSPLHF. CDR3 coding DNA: TGCAGTGCCCGCCAGGGGCGCATCCATAATTCACCCCTCCACTTT.

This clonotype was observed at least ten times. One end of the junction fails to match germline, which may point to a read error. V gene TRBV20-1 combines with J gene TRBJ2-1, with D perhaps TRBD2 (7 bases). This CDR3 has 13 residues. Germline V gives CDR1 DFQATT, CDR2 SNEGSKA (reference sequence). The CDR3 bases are TGCAGTGCTGGAGACAGGTGGGGGGGTGAGCAGTTCTTC. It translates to CSAGDRWGGEQFF.

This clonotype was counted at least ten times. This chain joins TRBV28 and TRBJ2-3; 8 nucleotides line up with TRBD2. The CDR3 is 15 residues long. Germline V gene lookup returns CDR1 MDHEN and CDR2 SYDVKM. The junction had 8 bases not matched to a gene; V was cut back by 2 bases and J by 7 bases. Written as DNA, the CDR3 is TGTGCCAGCAGTTTACTAGCGGGCCTTGTAAATACGCAGTATTTT. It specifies CASSLLAGLVNTQYF.

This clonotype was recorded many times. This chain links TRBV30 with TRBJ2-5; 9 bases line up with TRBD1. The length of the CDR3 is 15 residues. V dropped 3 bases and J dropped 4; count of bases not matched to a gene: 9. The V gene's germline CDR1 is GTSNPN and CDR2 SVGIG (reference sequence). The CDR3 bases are TGTGCCTGGAGCCCCGGGACAGGGAAGGCAGAGACCCAGTACTTC. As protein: CAWSPGTGKAETQYF.

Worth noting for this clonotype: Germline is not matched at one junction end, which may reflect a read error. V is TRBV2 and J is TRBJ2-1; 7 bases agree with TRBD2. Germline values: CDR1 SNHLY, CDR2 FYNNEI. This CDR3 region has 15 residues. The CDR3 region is CASRTRLAGEDEQLF. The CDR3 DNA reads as TGTGCCAGCAGGACGAGACTAGCAGGAGAGGATGAGCAGCTCTTC. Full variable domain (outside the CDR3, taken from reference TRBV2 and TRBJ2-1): EPEVTQTPSHQVTQMGQEVILRCVPISNHLYFYWYRQILGQKVEFLVSFYNNEISEKSEIFDDQFSVERPDGSNFTLKIRSTKLEDSAMYFCASRTRLAGEDEQLFGPGTRLTVL.

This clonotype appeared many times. CDR3 nucleotide sequence: TGTGCCAGCATCCCCATTTCCTACAATGAGCAGTTCTTC. It specifies CASIPISYNEQFF. The gene calls are TRBV2 and TRBJ2-1; D remains ambiguous. CDR1 and CDR2 (germline): SNHLY, FYNNEI. This CDR3 contains 13 residues. V lost 7 bases and J lost 1, with 8 bases in between.

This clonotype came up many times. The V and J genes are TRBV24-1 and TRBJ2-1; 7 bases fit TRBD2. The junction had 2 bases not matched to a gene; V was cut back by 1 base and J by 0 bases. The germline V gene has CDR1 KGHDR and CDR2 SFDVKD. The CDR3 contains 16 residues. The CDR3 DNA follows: TGTGCCACCAGTGATTTTGGGGGGGGCTCCTACAATGAGCAGTTCTTC. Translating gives CATSDFGGGSYNEQFF.

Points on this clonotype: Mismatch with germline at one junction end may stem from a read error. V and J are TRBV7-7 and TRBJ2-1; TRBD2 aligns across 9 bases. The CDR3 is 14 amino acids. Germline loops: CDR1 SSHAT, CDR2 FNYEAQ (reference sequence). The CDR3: CASSSGGRVNEQFF. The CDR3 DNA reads TGTGCTAGCAGCTCCGGCGGGAGGGTTAATGAGCAGTTCTTC.

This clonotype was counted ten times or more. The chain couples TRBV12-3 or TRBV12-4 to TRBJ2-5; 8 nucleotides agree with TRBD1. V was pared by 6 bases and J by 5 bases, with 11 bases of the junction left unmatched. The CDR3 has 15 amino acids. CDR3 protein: CASSSPDRAGETQYF. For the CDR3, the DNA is TGTGCCAGCAGCTCCCCGGACAGGGCAGGGGAGACCCAGTACTTC.

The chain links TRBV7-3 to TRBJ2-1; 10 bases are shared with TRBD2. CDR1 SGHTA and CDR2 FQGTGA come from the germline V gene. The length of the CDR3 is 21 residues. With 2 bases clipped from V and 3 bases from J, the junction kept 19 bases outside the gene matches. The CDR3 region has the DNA TGTGCCAGCAGCTTAGGCGCTCGGCTAGCGGGGGAGGGTGGGAACTACAATGAGCAGTTCTTC. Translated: CASSLGARLAGEGGNYNEQFF.

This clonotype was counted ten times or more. The CDR3 DNA follows: TGCAGCGTTGTAGGGGTCGCAGGACTCTCCTACGAGCAGTACTTC. This encodes CSVVGVAGLSYEQYF. V and J are TRBV29-1 and TRBJ2-7; D is perhaps TRBD1 or TRBD2 (5 bases each). V was clipped by 4 bases and J by 0 bases, with 16 bases between them. Per the germline V gene, CDR1 is SQVTM and CDR2 is ANQGSEA. This CDR3 spans 15 amino acids.

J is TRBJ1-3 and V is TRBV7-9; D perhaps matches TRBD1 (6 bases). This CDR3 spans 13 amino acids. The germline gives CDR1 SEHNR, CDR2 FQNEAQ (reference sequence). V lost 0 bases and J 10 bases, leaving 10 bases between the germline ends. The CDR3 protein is CASSLAPGATIYF. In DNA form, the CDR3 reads TGTGCCAGCAGCTTAGCACCAGGGGCGACCATATATTTT.

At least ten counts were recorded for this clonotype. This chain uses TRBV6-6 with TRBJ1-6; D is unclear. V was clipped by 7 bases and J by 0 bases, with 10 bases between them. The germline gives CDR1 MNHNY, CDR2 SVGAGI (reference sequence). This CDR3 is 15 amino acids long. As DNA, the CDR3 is TGTGCCAGCATGTTCAGGAGCTCCTATAATTCACCCCTCCACTTT. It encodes CASMFRSSYNSPLHF.

CDR3 protein: CASSSSVDGQFF. The CDR3 nucleotides are TGTGCCAGCAGTTCTAGCGTGGATGGGCAGTTCTTC. The chain links TRBV12-3 or TRBV12-4 to TRBJ2-1, with D maybe TRBD2 (6 bases). This CDR3 spans 12 amino acids. V lost 4 bases and J 12 bases, leaving 13 bases between the germline ends.

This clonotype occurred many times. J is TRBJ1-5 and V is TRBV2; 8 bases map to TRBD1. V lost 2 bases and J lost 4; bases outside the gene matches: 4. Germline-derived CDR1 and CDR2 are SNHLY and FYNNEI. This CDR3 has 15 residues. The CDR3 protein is CASSETGQGNQPQHF. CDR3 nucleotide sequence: TGTGCCAGCAGTGAAACCGGACAGGGAAATCAGCCCCAGCATTTT.

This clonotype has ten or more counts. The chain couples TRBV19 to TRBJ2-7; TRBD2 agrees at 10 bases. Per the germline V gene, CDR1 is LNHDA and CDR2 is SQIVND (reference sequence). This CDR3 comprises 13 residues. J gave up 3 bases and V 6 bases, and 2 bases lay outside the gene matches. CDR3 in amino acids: CASSSSGGYEQYF. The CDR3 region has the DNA TGTGCCAGTAGCTCTAGCGGGGGCTACGAGCAGTACTTC.

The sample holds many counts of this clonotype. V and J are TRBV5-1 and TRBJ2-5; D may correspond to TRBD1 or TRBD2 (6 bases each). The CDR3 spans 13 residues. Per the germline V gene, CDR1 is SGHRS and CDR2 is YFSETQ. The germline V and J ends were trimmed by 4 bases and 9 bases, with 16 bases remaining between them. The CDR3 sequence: CASSIGGGAPQYF. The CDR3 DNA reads TGCGCCAGCAGCATTGGAGGGGGAGCTCCCCAGTACTTC.

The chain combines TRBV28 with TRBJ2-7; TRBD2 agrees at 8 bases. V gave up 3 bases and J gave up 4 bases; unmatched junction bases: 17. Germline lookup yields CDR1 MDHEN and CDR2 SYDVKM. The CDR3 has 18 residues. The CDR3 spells CASSFTRTSSSHGYEQYF. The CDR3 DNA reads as TGTGCCAGCAGTTTCACCCGGACTAGCTCCTCCCACGGATACGAGCAGTACTTC.

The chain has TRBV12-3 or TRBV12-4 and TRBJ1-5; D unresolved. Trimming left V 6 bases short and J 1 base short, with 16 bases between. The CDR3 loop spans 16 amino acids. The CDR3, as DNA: TGTGCCAGCAGCCGTTCGGGGTTGGCGAGCAATCAGCCCCAGCATTTT. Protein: CASSRSGLASNQPQHF.

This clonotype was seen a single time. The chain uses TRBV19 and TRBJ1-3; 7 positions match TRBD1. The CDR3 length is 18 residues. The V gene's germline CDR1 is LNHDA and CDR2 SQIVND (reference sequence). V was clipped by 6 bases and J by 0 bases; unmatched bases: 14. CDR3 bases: TGTGCCAGTAGCTCCGGGGACAGTTACCGCTACTCTGGAAACACCATATATTTT. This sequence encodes CASSSGDSYRYSGNTIYF.

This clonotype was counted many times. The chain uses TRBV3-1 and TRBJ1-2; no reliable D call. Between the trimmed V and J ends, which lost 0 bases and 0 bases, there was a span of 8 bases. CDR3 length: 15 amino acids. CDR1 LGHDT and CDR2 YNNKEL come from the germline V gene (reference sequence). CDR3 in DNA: TGTGCCAGCAGCCAAGACAGGCAGCCTAACTATGGCTACACCTTC. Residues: CASSQDRQPNYGYTF.

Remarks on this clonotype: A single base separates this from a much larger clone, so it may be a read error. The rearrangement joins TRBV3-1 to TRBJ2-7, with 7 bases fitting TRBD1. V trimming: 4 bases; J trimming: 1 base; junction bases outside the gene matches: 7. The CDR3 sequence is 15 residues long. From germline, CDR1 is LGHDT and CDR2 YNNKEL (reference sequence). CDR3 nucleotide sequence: TGTGCCAGCAGCCGAGGGGCAGGGGGATCCTACGAGCAGTACTTC. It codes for CASSRGAGGSYEQYF.

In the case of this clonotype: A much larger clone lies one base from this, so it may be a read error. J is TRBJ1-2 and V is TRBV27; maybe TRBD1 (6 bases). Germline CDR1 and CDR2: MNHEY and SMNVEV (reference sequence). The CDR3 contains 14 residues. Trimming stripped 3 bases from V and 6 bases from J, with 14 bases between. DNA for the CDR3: TGTGCCAGCAGTTTTCCGGGACAAGACGATGGCTACACCTTC. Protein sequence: CASSFPGQDDGYTF.

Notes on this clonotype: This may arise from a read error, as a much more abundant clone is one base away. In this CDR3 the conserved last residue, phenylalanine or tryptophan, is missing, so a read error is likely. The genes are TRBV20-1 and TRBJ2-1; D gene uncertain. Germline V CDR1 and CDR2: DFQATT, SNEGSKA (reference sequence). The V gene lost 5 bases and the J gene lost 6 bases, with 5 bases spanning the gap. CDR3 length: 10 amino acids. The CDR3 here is CSAYSNEQFS. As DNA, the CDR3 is TGCAGTGCTTACAGCAATGAGCAGTTCTCC.

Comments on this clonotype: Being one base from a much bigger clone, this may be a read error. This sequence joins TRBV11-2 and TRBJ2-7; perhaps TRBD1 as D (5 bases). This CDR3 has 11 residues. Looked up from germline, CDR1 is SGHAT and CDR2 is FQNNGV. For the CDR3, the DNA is TGTGCCAGCAGGACAGCCTACGAGCCGTACTTC. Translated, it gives CASRTAYEPYF.

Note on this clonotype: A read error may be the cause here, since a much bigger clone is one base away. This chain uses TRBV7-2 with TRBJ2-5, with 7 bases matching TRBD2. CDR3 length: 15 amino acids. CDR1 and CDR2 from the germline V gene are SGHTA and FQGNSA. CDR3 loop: CASSLWPSGPETQHF. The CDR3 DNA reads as TGTGCCAGCAGCTTATGGCCTAGCGGACCGGAGACCCAGCACTTC.

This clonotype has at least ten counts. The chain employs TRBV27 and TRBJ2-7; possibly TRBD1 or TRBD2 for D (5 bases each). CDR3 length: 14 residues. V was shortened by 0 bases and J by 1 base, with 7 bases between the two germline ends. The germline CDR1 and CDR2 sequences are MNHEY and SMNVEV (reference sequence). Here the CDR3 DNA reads TGTGCCAGCAGTTTATCCAGGGAGTCCTACGAGCAGTACTTC. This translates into CASSLSRESYEQYF.